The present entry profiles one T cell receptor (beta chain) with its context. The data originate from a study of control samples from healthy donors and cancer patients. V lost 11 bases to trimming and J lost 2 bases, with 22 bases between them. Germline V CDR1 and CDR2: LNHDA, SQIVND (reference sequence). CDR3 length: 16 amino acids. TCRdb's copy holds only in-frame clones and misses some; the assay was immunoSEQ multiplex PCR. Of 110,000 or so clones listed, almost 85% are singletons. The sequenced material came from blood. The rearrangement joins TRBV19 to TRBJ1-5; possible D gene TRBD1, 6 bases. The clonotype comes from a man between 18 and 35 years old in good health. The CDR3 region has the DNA TGTGCCTCAGGGGCCAGGGCCGGGGTAGGCAATCAGCCCCAGCATTTT. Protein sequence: CASGARAGVGNQPQHF.